This TCR beta chain was recorded in a study of patients and donors after allogeneic stem cell transplantation (dated by TCRdb to the early 2020s). A note on this clonotype: It lacks a known antigen. Per-nucleotide qualities are absent, and no much larger clonotype sits a single base away.

V lost 5 bases and J lost 5 bases; the stretch between them is 21 bases long. Its CDR3 holds 16 amino acids, cysteine through phenylalanine. Left in the record is the CDR3 DNA by itself, 48 bases read in frame from the first base. CDR1 SEHNR and CDR2 FQNEAQ were looked up in the germline V gene (reference sequence). The library was generated by RT-PCR. Sequencing was performed on a NextSeq 550. The public reads were run again by TCRdb, first through fastp at Q25 and then through MiXCR, and only productive beta chains were kept. CDR3 protein duplicates are merged, each entry listing the most common genes and DNA. This sample comprises about 110,000 distinct CDR3 sequences, roughly 35% of them detected only once. The ten top clones hold roughly 30% of the sample.

The sequencing input was blood, either unsorted or a sorted T cell fraction (not recorded which). The rearranged chain carries TRBV7-9 and TRBJ1-1, with a weak D call of TRBD1 (6 bases match). This sequence was found in a human donor who was either an allogeneic HSCT recipient or a stem cell or donor lymphocyte infusion donor (not recorded which). It is not recorded whose cells these are; they may come from a transplant donor. The DNA sequence reads TGTGCCAGCAGCGTGGGGACACCGGCGTTTTTGACTGAAGCTTTCTTT. Translated, it gives CASSVGTPAFLTEAFF. When the CDR3 is completed using the reference TRBV7-9 and TRBJ1-1 genes on either side, the full variable domain is DTGVSQNPRHKITKRGQNVTFRCDPISEHNRLYWYRQTLGQGPEFLTYFQNEAQLEKSRLLSDRFSAERPKGSFSTLEIQRTEQGDSAMYLCASSVGTPAFLTEAFFGQGTRLTVV.